This note documents a single T cell receptor (beta chain) sequence. This record comes from a study of blood T cell repertoires in COVID-19. Germline V gene sequence: CDR1 SGHTA, CDR2 FQGNSA. The CDR3 covers 17 residues. The J segment lost 5 bases and the V segment lost 6 bases, leaving 8 bases of the junction unmatched. The assay was immunoSEQ multiplex PCR, and TCRdb's table has in-frame clones only and misses some. Here the sample spans 55,000 to 80,000 clones, roughly 81% being singletons. The source is a human donor in a cohort sampled during active COVID-19. V usage is TRBV7-2 and J usage is TRBJ2-2, with 14 bases lining up with TRBD2. Sequences were obtained from peripheral blood. For the CDR3, the DNA is TGTGCCAGCAGTCCGGGACTAGCGGGAGTCCGGACCGGGGAGCTGTTTTTT. Its protein is CASSPGLAGVRTGELFF.